This T cell receptor (beta chain) was recovered during a study of blood T cells in healthy people across ages. With a J-beta primer mix and a sample-barcoded 5' primer, a second PCR ran about 7 to 12 cycles. One entry per CDR3 protein, called by TCRdb with MiXCR from the 5' RACE reads. The data contain hundreds of thousands of distinct CDR3 sequences, 49% of them singletons. The CDR3 runs to 14 residues. Germline-derived CDR1 and CDR2 are SEHNR and FQNEAQ (reference sequence). The germline V and J ends were trimmed by 8 bases and 2 bases, with 15 bases remaining between them. The sequence was collected from a woman in her sixties or seventies in good health. Sequenced input: blood. The chain combines TRBV7-9 with TRBJ1-2, with D tentatively TRBD1 (6 bases). The CDR3 coding sequence is TGTGCCAGCGGCGTACCGGGGGCCAACTATGGCTACACCTTC. Amino acids: CASGVPGANYGYTF.